One and the same sample provided the 14 T cell receptor beta chains below, sequenced in a study of blood T cell repertoires in COVID-19. The repertoire was sequenced with immunoSEQ multiplex PCR; TCRdb's copy has only in-frame clones and lacks some. This sample has 200,000 to 250,000 clones; approximately 78% occur once, and the top ten carry approximately 8%. The sample was peripheral blood. The receptors stem from a woman over 75 with COVID-19, enrolled during active disease.

The chain links TRBV12-3 or TRBV12-4 to TRBJ1-1; D is unresolved. The CDR3 sequence is 12 residues long. V lost 4 bases and J 8 bases, leaving 11 bases between the germline ends. CDR3 coding DNA: TGTGCCAGCAGTTCCCGAGCCGGGGAAGCTTTCTTT. It codes for CASSSRAGEAFF.

The chain links TRBV19 to TRBJ1-2; the D is unclear. V dropped 1 base and J dropped 4 bases, with 16 bases sitting between them. Germline V gives CDR1 LNHDA, CDR2 SQIVND (reference sequence). CDR3 size: 16 residues. As DNA, the CDR3 is TGTGCCAGTAGTATAGTCAAGGCGGCAGCACCCTATGGCTACACCTTC. Translation: CASSIVKAAAPYGYTF.

This chain links TRBV2 with TRBJ1-1, with 9 bases that match TRBD1. Germline lookup yields CDR1 SNHLY and CDR2 FYNNEI. This CDR3 is 15 amino acids long. J was trimmed by 2 bases and V by 5 bases; bases with no gene match: 6. CDR3 DNA: TGTGCCAGCAGTCTACAGGGACAGGGCAACACTGAAGCTTTCTTT. Translating it yields CASSLQGQGNTEAFF. The variable domain in full, with the rest retrieved from reference TRBV2 and TRBJ1-1, is EPEVTQTPSHQVTQMGQEVILRCVPISNHLYFYWYRQILGQKVEFLVSFYNNEISEKSEIFDDQFSVERPDGSNFTLKIRSTKLEDSAMYFCASSLQGQGNTEAFFGQGTRLTVV.

This clone is a singleton in its sample. The rearrangement links TRBV27 to TRBJ1-1; perhaps TRBD1 as D (5 bases). This CDR3 comprises 15 residues. Trimming removed 4 bases at V and 5 bases at J, with 17 bases between. The germline gives CDR1 MNHEY, CDR2 SMNVEV (reference sequence). CDR3 sequence reads: CASSSPGRPWTEAFF. The DNA for the CDR3 is TGTGCCAGCAGTTCGCCAGGGAGGCCCTGGACTGAAGCTTTCTTT.

The chain employs TRBV7-2 and TRBJ1-1; a possible D gene is TRBD1 (5 bases). In germline, CDR1 is SGHTA, CDR2 FQGNSA. This CDR3 comprises 12 residues. Trimming removed 3 bases at V and 10 bases at J, with 12 bases between. The CDR3 loop reads CASSLINTGAFF. CDR3 nucleotide sequence: TGTGCCAGCAGCTTGATCAACACAGGAGCTTTCTTT.

The DNA for the CDR3 is TGTGCCAGCAGTTTAGGCAGGGTTGGCTACACCTTC. Its protein is CASSLGRVGYTF. The chain has TRBV12-3 or TRBV12-4 and TRBJ1-2; possible D gene TRBD1, 5 bases. V was clipped by 1 base and J by 7 bases, with 7 bases between them. This CDR3 comprises 12 residues.

V and J are TRBV10-3 and TRBJ1-2; 10 bases fit TRBD1. The CDR3 runs 15 residues. Germline trimming cut 4 bases from V and 6 bases from J; bases unmatched to any gene: 8. Germline CDR1 is ENHRY and CDR2 is SYGVKD. The DNA for the CDR3 is TGTGCCATCAGTGTTGACAGGGGGCGATATGATGGCTACACCTTC. This sequence encodes CAISVDRGRYDGYTF.

In its sample, this clone was seen once. The chain employs TRBV6-2 or TRBV6-3 and TRBJ2-1; TRBD1 matches at 11 bases. Germline loops: CDR1 MNHEY, CDR2 SVGEGT. This CDR3 region has 16 residues. With V trimmed by 5 bases and J by 8 bases, 11 bases remained unmatched. The CDR3 DNA reads as TGTGCCAGCAGTCTCCGGACAGGGGGCCGTCGGGATGAGCAGTTCTTC. Translating it yields CASSLRTGGRRDEQFF.

The chain joins TRBV29-1 to TRBJ2-1, with a possible D match to TRBD2 (7 bases). With 7 bases removed from V and 0 bases from J, the gap between germline ends came to 28 bases. The CDR3 is made up of 19 amino acids. Germline assignment: CDR1 SQVTM and CDR2 ANQGSEA. CDR3 protein: CSGQRTGGFLGASYNEQFF. The CDR3, as DNA: TGCAGCGGACAGCGGACGGGGGGATTTTTGGGGGCCTCCTACAATGAGCAGTTCTTC.

The chain couples TRBV7-2 to TRBJ1-4, with unresolved D. CDR1 SGHTA and CDR2 FQGNSA come from the germline V gene. The CDR3 consists of 15 residues. V lost 0 bases, J lost 8 bases, and 13 bases lay in between. The CDR3 here is CASSLAPGLGEKLFF. CDR3 in DNA: TGTGCCAGCAGCTTAGCGCCAGGTTTAGGCGAAAAACTGTTTTTT.

The chain uses TRBV2 and TRBJ2-7; D possibly corresponds to TRBD1 (5 bases). The CDR3 runs to 13 residues. CDR1 SNHLY and CDR2 FYNNEI come from the germline V gene. With 4 bases removed from V and 3 bases from J, the gap between germline ends came to 10 bases. DNA for the CDR3: TGTGCCAGCAGTGTGCAGGGAAACTACGAGCAGTACTTC. Its translation is CASSVQGNYEQYF. The full variable domain, its missing parts supplied by reference TRBV2 and TRBJ2-7, is EPEVTQTPSHQVTQMGQEVILRCVPISNHLYFYWYRQILGQKVEFLVSFYNNEISEKSEIFDDQFSVERPDGSNFTLKIRSTKLEDSAMYFCASSVQGNYEQYFGPGTRLTVT.

This chain joins TRBV4-2 and TRBJ2-4; TRBD2 aligns across 10 bases. This CDR3 contains 16 residues. The germline gives CDR1 LGHNA, CDR2 YNFKEQ. The V gene end was trimmed by 1 base and the J gene end by 6 bases; junction bases not matched to a gene: 6. CDR3 protein: CASSQAGTSATNIQYF. CDR3 nucleotides: TGTGCCAGCAGCCAAGCTGGGACTAGCGCTACAAACATTCAGTACTTC.

V and J are TRBV3-1 (or the pseudogene TRBV3-2) and TRBJ1-2, with TRBD1 as a possible D gene (5 bases). Trimming shortened V by 0 bases and J by 5 bases, and 16 bases separated the two germline ends. CDR1 LGHDT and CDR2 YNNKEL come from the germline V gene (reference sequence). The CDR3 has 16 amino acids. The CDR3 protein is CASSQDADRTSYGYTF. DNA of the CDR3: TGTGCCAGCAGCCAAGATGCAGACAGAACCTCGTATGGCTACACCTTC.

The chain links TRBV18 to TRBJ2-2, with TRBD1 matching 9 bases. CDR1 KGHSH and CDR2 LQKENI come from the germline V gene. Trimming cost V 3 bases and J 4 bases; bases outside gene matches: 9. The CDR3 runs to 17 residues. CDR3 sequence: CASSPLTTGGGTGELFF. The CDR3 DNA reads TGTGCCAGCTCACCCCTAACGACAGGGGGAGGCACCGGGGAGCTGTTTTTT.